The 29 T cell receptor beta chains given below trace back to one sample, sequenced in a study of blood T cell repertoires in COVID-19. Sequencing used immunoSEQ multiplex PCR; TCRdb keeps in-frame clones, though not all of them. The sample lists about 190,000 clones, around 85% occurring once. Sample: peripheral blood. The receptors were sampled from an elderly man with COVID-19, enrolled during active disease.

This rearrangement joins TRBV10-2 to TRBJ1-6, with D uncertain. V lost 4 bases to trimming and J lost 4 bases, with 11 bases between them. Germline V lookup: CDR1 WSHSY, CDR2 SAAADI. CDR3 length: 15 residues. DNA for the CDR3: TGCGCCAGCAGTGCTGGCAGTACATATAATTCACCCCTCCACTTT. This translates into CASSAGSTYNSPLHF.

The chain couples TRBV28 to TRBJ1-4, with D uncertain. Deletions cut 5 bases from V and 5 bases from J, with 9 bases between. The CDR3 extends over 13 amino acids. Germline V gene lookup returns CDR1 MDHEN and CDR2 SYDVKM. In DNA form, the CDR3 reads TGTGCCAGCAGTACACACAAGAATGAAAAACTGTTTTTT. Translated: CASSTHKNEKLFF.

This chain links TRBV21-1 with TRBJ2-2; the table gives TRBD2 as D, unverified against the DNA. TRBV21-1 is tagged as a pseudogene. The CDR3 has 15 residues. CDR3 DNA sequence: TGTGCCAGCAGCAAAGTACGAGCGTACACCGGGGAGCTGTTTTTT. Translated: CASSKVRAYTGELFF.

The chain combines TRBV3-1 (or the pseudogene TRBV3-2) with TRBJ2-3; 15 bases match TRBD2. Germline values: CDR1 LGHDT, CDR2 YNNKEL (reference sequence). The ends lost 1 base at V and 4 bases at J; junction bases unmatched: 3. This CDR3 spans 17 amino acids. The CDR3 loop reads CASSQGTSGGAADTQYF. The CDR3 DNA reads TGTGCCAGCAGCCAAGGGACTAGCGGGGGGGCCGCAGATACGCAGTATTTT.

This chain links TRBV7-8 with TRBJ1-6, with no clear D. Germline loops: CDR1 SGHVS, CDR2 FQNEAQ. V was shortened by 6 bases and J by 7 bases, with 25 bases between the two germline ends. There are 18 residues in the CDR3. The CDR3 region is CASSLSPPWRKVNSPLHF. The CDR3 DNA sequence: TGTGCCAGCAGTCTTTCACCTCCATGGAGGAAGGTCAATTCACCCCTCCACTTT.

The V and J genes are TRBV5-1 and TRBJ1-6, with D perhaps matching TRBD1 (6 bases). CDR1 and CDR2 (germline): SGHRS, YFSETQ. This CDR3 spans 18 amino acids. Trimming removed 0 bases from V and 9 bases from J, with 22 bases in between. CDR3 loop: CASSLGYNQGNSASPLHF. DNA of the CDR3: TGCGCCAGCAGCTTGGGGTATAATCAGGGGAATAGTGCTTCACCCCTCCACTTT.

The chain uses TRBV6-6 and TRBJ1-1; TRBD1 might be the D (5 bases). Germline CDR1 MNHNY, CDR2 SVGAGI (reference sequence). This CDR3 is 16 amino acids long. V was trimmed by 4 bases and J by 1 base, leaving 16 bases between them. The CDR3: CASSLIFAGKNTEAFF. CDR3 nucleotide sequence: TGTGCCAGCAGTTTAATCTTCGCAGGGAAGAACACTGAAGCTTTCTTT.

The gene calls are TRBV18 and TRBJ2-3; 8 positions match TRBD2. The CDR3 has 15 amino acids. J was trimmed by 6 bases and V by 4 bases; bases with no gene match: 9. The germline CDR1 and CDR2 sequences are KGHSH and LQKENI. CDR3 sequence: CASSLPGGAADTQYF. CDR3 nucleotides: TGTGCCAGCTCACTGCCGGGGGGGGCCGCCGATACGCAGTATTTT.

V gene TRBV5-4 combines with J gene TRBJ2-2; no definite D call. The V and J ends lost 1 base and 1 base respectively, with 11 bases between them. The CDR3 sequence is 16 residues long. CDR1 is SGHNT, CDR2 YYREEE, per germline (reference sequence). Written as DNA, the CDR3 is TGTGCCAGCAGCTTGATTCAGGCAAGGAACACCGGGGAGCTGTTTTTT. It yields the protein CASSLIQARNTGELFF.

This chain uses TRBV24-1 with TRBJ2-3, with TRBD1 matching over 12 bases. V was clipped by 3 bases and J by 6 bases; unmatched bases: 6. Germline CDR1 is KGHDR and CDR2 is SFDVKD. The CDR3 is 16 amino acids. CDR3: CATSDHGTGGLDTQYF. The CDR3 DNA reads TGTGCCACCAGTGATCACGGGACAGGGGGCTTGGATACGCAGTATTTT.

This clone was seen a handful of times. The J gene is TRBJ1-2, the V gene TRBV5-6, with TRBD1 matching over 7 bases. Trimming cost V 2 bases and J 6 bases; bases outside gene matches: 7. The CDR3 spans 14 residues. Germline CDR1 is SGHDT and CDR2 is YYEEEE. The CDR3 DNA reads TGTGCCAGCAGCTTTAGGGACAGCCAGGATGGCTACACCTTC. Protein: CASSFRDSQDGYTF.

The chain carries TRBV7-2 and TRBJ2-3; TRBD1 agrees at 10 bases. Unmatched junction bases numbered 15, after V lost 7 bases and J lost 5 bases. CDR3 length: 17 amino acids. In germline, CDR1 is SGHTA, CDR2 FQGNSA. CDR3 amino acids: CASKDRGRGLAGDTQYF. The CDR3 DNA reads as TGTGCCAGCAAGGACAGGGGGAGAGGACTAGCAGGAGATACGCAGTATTTT.

CDR3 coding DNA: TGTGCCAGTAGTATTGGCGGGGACTACAATGAGCAGTTCTTC. Protein product: CASSIGGDYNEQFF. The V gene is TRBV19, the J gene TRBJ2-1, with TRBD2 as a possible D gene (6 bases). Between the trimmed V and J ends, which lost 3 bases and 3 bases, there was a span of 9 bases. This CDR3 is 14 amino acids long. The V gene's germline CDR1 is LNHDA and CDR2 SQIVND (reference sequence).

The chain is built from TRBV9 and TRBJ2-1; TRBD1 agrees at 12 bases. This CDR3 spans 16 amino acids. J was trimmed by 7 bases and V by 0 bases; bases with no gene match: 5. Germline lookup yields CDR1 SGDLS and CDR2 YYNGEE. The DNA of the CDR3 is TGTGCCAGCAGCGTAGGGGGACAGGGGGCTGTGAATGAGCAGTTCTTC. Its translation: CASSVGGQGAVNEQFF.

The rearrangement links TRBV6-1 to TRBJ1-2; D gene uncertain. V was shortened by 4 bases and J by 0 bases, with 15 bases between the two germline ends. The V gene's germline CDR1 is MNHNS and CDR2 SASEGT. This CDR3 has 16 residues. This CDR3 is CASSVEELRSNYGYTF. The CDR3 DNA reads as TGTGCCAGCAGTGTCGAAGAACTAAGATCTAACTATGGCTACACCTTC.

This chain uses TRBV18 with TRBJ1-1, with TRBD1 as a possible D gene (5 bases). CDR1 KGHSH and CDR2 LQKENI come from the germline V gene. Trimming stripped 2 bases from V and 11 bases from J, with 15 bases between. This CDR3 has 13 amino acids. The CDR3 DNA reads as TGTGCCAGCTCACCAGATTCGGGGGAGAGGGCTTTCTTT. It yields the protein CASSPDSGERAFF.

This clone was seen a handful of times. This chain links TRBV12-3 or TRBV12-4 with TRBJ2-1; D is ambiguous. The CDR3 consists of 12 residues. V was trimmed by 6 bases and J by 6 bases, leaving 9 bases between them. The CDR3 region is CASRYSRNEQFF. Here the CDR3 DNA reads TGTGCCAGCAGGTACTCTCGCAATGAGCAGTTCTTC.

V gene TRBV5-6 combines with J gene TRBJ2-7, with TRBD2 identical over 7 bases. Germline assignment: CDR1 SGHDT and CDR2 YYEEEE. J was trimmed by 2 bases and V by 4 bases; bases with no gene match: 15. The CDR3 length is 17 residues. The CDR3 sequence is CASSEVKFGLETYEQYF. The CDR3 DNA follows: TGTGCCAGCAGCGAAGTTAAGTTCGGACTAGAGACCTACGAGCAGTACTTC.

This chain joins TRBV7-2 and TRBJ1-5; 8 bases line up with TRBD1. The CDR3 covers 17 residues. Germline values: CDR1 SGHTA, CDR2 FQGNSA. The V segment lost 5 bases and the J segment 0 bases; nucleotides outside the gene matches: 9. The CDR3 coding sequence is TGTGCCAGCAGCGCCGACAGGGGCGCCTATAGCAATCAGCCCCAGCATTTT. It is translated as CASSADRGAYSNQPQHF.

The chain recombines TRBV6-5 with TRBJ1-4; 8 nucleotides align to TRBD1. V was pared by 6 bases and J by 6 bases, with 9 bases of the junction left unmatched. There are 15 residues in the CDR3. Per the germline V gene, CDR1 is MNHEY and CDR2 is SVGAGI. This chain's CDR3 is CASRPQGAVYEKLFF. The CDR3 nucleotides are TGTGCCAGCAGGCCCCAGGGGGCGGTTTATGAAAAACTGTTTTTT.

The chain links TRBV29-1 to TRBJ2-5; TRBD2 might be the D (6 bases). The CDR3 runs to 12 residues. CDR1 SQVTM and CDR2 ANQGSEA come from the germline V gene. V gave up 5 bases and J gave up 4 bases, with 11 bases separating them. The CDR3 loop is CSVKGTGETQYF. The CDR3 DNA follows: TGCAGCGTTAAGGGGACTGGAGAGACCCAGTACTTC. The variable domain in full, completed from reference TRBV29-1 and TRBJ2-5, reads SAVISQKPSRDICQRGTSLTIQCQVDSQVTMMFWYRQQPGQSLTLIATANQGSEATYESGFVIDKFPISRPNLTFSTLTVSNMSPEDSSIYLCSVKGTGETQYFGPGTRLLVL.

The J gene is TRBJ1-6, the V gene TRBV7-8; the match to TRBD1 covers 7 bases. Germline-derived CDR1 and CDR2 are SGHVS and FQNEAQ. The CDR3 length is 14 residues. Trimming at V came to 4 bases and at J to 4 bases, leaving 1 base not matched to a gene. DNA for the CDR3: TGTGCCAGCAGCTCGGGACAGTATAATTCACCCCTCCACTTT. Translating gives CASSSGQYNSPLHF.

This clone was recorded a few times. The chain combines TRBV13 with TRBJ1-3; D ambiguous. The V gene's germline CDR1 is PRHDT and CDR2 FYEKMQ (reference sequence). V lost 2 bases to trimming and J lost 4 bases, with 9 bases between them. The CDR3 is made up of 14 amino acids. DNA for the CDR3: TGTGCCAGCAGCTTAATTTCCCGGGGAAACACCATATATTTT. This codes for CASSLISRGNTIYF.

The chain recombines TRBV9 with TRBJ2-2; D may be TRBD1 (6 bases). Trimming removed 0 bases from V and 1 base from J, with 13 bases in between. Germline assignment: CDR1 SGDLS and CDR2 YYNGEE. This CDR3 has 17 amino acids. In nucleotides, the CDR3 is TGTGCCAGCAGCGTAGCCGACGGACAGATGAACACCGGGGAGCTGTTTTTT. Protein sequence: CASSVADGQMNTGELFF.

CDR3 in amino acids: CASSMGAGNHEQFF. CDR3 bases: TGTGCCAGTAGTATGGGGGCAGGGAACCATGAGCAGTTCTTC. This chain links TRBV19 with TRBJ2-1, with a possible D match to TRBD1 (6 bases). Germline CDR1 and CDR2: LNHDA and SQIVND (reference sequence). Between the trimmed V and J ends, which lost 3 bases and 8 bases, there was a span of 14 bases. This CDR3 has 14 amino acids.

The J gene is TRBJ2-3, the V gene TRBV7-3, with 8 bases matching TRBD2. The ends lost 4 bases at V and 6 bases at J; junction bases unmatched: 12. Germline loops: CDR1 SGHTA, CDR2 FQGTGA. The length of the CDR3 is 16 residues. The CDR3 sequence: CASSYTPGLVWDTQYF. CDR3 bases: TGTGCCAGCAGCTATACCCCGGGACTAGTATGGGATACGCAGTATTTT.

The CDR3 DNA is TGTGCCAGCAGCCCCATGGCAGGTGTGAACACTGAAGCTTTCTTT. As protein: CASSPMAGVNTEAFF. This chain joins TRBV7-3 and TRBJ1-1; D remains unclear. Trimming pared 5 bases from V and 0 bases from J, leaving 13 bases between. The V gene's germline CDR1 is SGHTA and CDR2 FQGTGA. The CDR3 runs to 15 residues.

CDR3 in DNA: TGTGCCAGCAGCTTGTGGGCCCGCTCTGGAAACACCATATATTTT. It translates to CASSLWARSGNTIYF. The chain joins TRBV5-6 to TRBJ1-3; D not certain. Germline V gene lookup returns CDR1 SGHDT and CDR2 YYEEEE. This CDR3 has 15 residues. V shed 1 base and J shed 0 bases, with 8 bases lying between them.

This clone was detected once. V and J are TRBV10-3 and TRBJ2-7, with 10 bases matching TRBD1. Trimming at V came to 3 bases and at J to 0 bases, leaving 5 bases not matched to a gene. The CDR3 has 16 amino acids. CDR1 ENHRY and CDR2 SYGVKD come from the germline V gene. The CDR3 DNA reads TGTGCCATCAGTGACAGGGGACAGGGGCGCTCCTACGAGCAGTACTTC. It codes for CAISDRGQGRSYEQYF.